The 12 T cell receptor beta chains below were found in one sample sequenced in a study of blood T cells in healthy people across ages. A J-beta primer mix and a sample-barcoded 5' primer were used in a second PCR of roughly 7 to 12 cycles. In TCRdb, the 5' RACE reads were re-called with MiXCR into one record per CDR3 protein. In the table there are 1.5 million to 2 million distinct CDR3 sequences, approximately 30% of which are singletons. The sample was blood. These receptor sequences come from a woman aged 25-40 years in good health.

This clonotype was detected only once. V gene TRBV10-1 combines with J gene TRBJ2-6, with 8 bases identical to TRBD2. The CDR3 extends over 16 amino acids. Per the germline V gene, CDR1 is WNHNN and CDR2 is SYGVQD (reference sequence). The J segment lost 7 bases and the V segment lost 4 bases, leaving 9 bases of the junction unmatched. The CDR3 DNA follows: TGCGCCAGCAGTGGGACTAGCTCCTCGGTAGCCAACGTCCTGACTTTC. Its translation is CASSGTSSSVANVLTF.

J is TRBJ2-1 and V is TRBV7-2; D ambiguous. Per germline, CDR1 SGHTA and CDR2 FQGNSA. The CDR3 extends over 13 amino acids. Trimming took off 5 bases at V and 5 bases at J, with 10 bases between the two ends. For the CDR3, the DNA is TGTGCCAGCAGCAAATTTGAGGACAATGAGCAGTTCTTC. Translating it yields CASSKFEDNEQFF.

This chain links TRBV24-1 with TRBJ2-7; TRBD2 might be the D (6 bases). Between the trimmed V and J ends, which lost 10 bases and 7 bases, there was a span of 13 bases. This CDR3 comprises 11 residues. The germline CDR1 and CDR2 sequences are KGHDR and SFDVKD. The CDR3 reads CATGRFDEQYF. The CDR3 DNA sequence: TGTGCCACTGGGAGGTTCGATGAGCAGTACTTC.

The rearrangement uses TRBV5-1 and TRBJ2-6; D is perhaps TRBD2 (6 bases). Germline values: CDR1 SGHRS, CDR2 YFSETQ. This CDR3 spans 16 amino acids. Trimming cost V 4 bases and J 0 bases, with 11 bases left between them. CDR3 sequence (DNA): TGCGCCAGCAGCGCGGACTACCTCTCTGGGGCCAACGTCCTGACTTTC. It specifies CASSADYLSGANVLTF.

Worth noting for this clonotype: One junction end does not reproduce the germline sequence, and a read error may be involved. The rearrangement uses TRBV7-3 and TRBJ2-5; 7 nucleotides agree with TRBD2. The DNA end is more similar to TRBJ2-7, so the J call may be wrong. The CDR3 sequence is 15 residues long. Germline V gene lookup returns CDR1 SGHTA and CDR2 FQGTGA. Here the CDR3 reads CVSSLAGGGSYEQYF. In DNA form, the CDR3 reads TGTGTCAGCAGCTTAGCTGGGGGAGGGTCCTACGAGCAGTACTTC.

In DNA form, the CDR3 reads TGCGCCAGCAGCTCATTGACTAGCTACGAGCAGTACTTC. Residues: CASSSLTSYEQYF. This chain uses TRBV5-1 with TRBJ2-4; possibly TRBD2 for D (6 bases). The better agreement between TRBJ2-7 and the DNA end casts doubt on the J call. Germline V CDR1 and CDR2: SGHRS, YFSETQ. CDR3 size: 13 residues.

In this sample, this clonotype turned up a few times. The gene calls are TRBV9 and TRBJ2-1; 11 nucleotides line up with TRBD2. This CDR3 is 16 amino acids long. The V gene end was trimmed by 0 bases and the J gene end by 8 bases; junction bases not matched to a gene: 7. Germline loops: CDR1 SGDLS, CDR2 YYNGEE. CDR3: CASSVGLAGGPDEQFF. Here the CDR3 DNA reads TGTGCCAGCAGCGTAGGGCTAGCGGGGGGCCCAGATGAGCAGTTCTTC.

CDR3 amino acids: CASSNRDLSVGGELFF. The CDR3 DNA sequence: TGTGCCAGCAGTAACAGGGATTTATCGGTGGGCGGGGAGCTGTTTTTT. The chain joins TRBV6-5 to TRBJ2-2; a possible D gene is TRBD1 (6 bases). Germline V CDR1 and CDR2: MNHEY, SVGAGI. The length of the CDR3 is 16 residues. The V end lost 5 bases, the J end lost 7 bases, and 20 bases lay between the germline ends.

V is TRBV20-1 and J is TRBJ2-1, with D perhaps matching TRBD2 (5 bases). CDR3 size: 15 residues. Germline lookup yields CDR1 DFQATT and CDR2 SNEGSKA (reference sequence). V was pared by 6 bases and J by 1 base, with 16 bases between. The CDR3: CSATDGIDSYNEQFF. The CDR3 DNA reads TGCAGTGCCACCGACGGGATTGATTCCTACAATGAGCAGTTCTTC.

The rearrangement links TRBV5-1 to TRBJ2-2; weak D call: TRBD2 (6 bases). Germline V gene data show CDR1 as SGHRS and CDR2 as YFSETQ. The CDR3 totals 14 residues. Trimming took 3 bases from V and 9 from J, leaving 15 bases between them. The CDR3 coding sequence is TGCGCCAGCAGCTCTGAGGCAGGGAGGCGGGAGCTGTTTTTT. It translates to CASSSEAGRRELFF.

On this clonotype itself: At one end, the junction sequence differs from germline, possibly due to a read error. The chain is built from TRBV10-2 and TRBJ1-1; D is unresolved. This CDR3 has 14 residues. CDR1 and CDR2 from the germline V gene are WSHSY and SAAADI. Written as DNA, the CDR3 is TGCGCCAGCAGTGAGTCCGGACGGAACACTGAAACTTTCTTT. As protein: CASSESGRNTETFF.

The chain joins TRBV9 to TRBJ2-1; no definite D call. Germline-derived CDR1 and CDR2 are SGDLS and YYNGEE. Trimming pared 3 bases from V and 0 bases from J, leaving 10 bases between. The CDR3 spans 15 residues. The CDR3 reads CASSAGFLSYNEQFF. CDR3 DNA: TGTGCCAGCAGCGCTGGCTTCCTCTCCTACAATGAGCAGTTCTTC.